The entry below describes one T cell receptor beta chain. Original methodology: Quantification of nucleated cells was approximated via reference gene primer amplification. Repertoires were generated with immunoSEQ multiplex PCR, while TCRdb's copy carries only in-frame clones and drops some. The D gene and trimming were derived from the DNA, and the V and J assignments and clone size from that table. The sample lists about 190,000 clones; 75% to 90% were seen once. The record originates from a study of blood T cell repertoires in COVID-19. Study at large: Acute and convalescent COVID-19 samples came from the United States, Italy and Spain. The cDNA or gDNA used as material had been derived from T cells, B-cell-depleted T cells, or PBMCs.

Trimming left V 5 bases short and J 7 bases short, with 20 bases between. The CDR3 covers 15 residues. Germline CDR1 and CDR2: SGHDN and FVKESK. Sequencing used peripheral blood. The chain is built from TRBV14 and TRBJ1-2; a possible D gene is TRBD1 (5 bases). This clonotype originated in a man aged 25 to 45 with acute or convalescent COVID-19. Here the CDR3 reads CASSVFGGAPGGYTF. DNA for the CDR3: TGTGCCAGCAGCGTCTTCGGTGGGGCGCCGGGTGGCTACACCTTC.